These 11 T cell receptor beta chains were sequenced from one sample in a study of cytomegalovirus exposure and HLA in healthy donors. 13 Jbeta primers and 60 Vbeta primers were used for the PCR. Libraries were prepared by immunoSEQ multiplex PCR; TCRdb keeps only in-frame clonotypes and omits some of them. The sample yields some 100,000 clones, 84% seen once. Sequenced input: PBMCs. All receptors come from a woman in her late teens or twenties in good health and CMV-seronegative.

V and J are TRBV6-4 and TRBJ2-1; the D gene is possibly TRBD1 (6 bases). The CDR3 runs 13 residues. The germline V gene encodes CDR1 MRHNA and CDR2 SNTAGT. The V gene lost 3 bases and the J gene lost 10 bases, with 13 bases spanning the gap. CDR3 nucleotides: TGTGCCAGCAGTGAAGGGGGTACCCTAGAGCAGTTCTTC. This gives the protein CASSEGGTLEQFF.

This chain joins TRBV7-9 and TRBJ2-2, with a weak D call TRBD1 (6 bases). Trimming left V 5 bases short and J 6 bases short, with 13 bases between. This CDR3 spans 14 amino acids. CDR1 and CDR2 from the germline V gene are SEHNR and FQNEAQ (reference sequence). This CDR3 is CASSPPQGPGELFF. As DNA, the CDR3 is TGTGCCAGCAGCCCTCCACAGGGCCCCGGGGAGCTGTTTTTT.

This rearrangement joins TRBV27 to TRBJ1-6; D is undetermined. CDR3 size: 18 residues. Trimming shortened V by 2 bases and J by 0 bases, and 14 bases separated the two germline ends. Germline V lookup: CDR1 MNHEY, CDR2 SMNVEV (reference sequence). The CDR3 bases are TGTGCCAGCAGTTTAGGTGGGGTCGGGAGCTCCTATAATTCACCCCTCCACTTT. It yields the protein CASSLGGVGSSYNSPLHF.

On this clone itself: One end of the junction does not line up with germline, which may come from a read error. V gene TRBV7-9 combines with J gene TRBJ2-7; D possibly matches TRBD1 or TRBD2 (6 bases each). Germline V gene lookup returns CDR1 SEHNR and CDR2 FQNEAQ (reference sequence). This CDR3 region has 14 residues. In DNA, the CDR3 is TGTTCCAGCAGCTTAGCAGGGGCGGGGAACGAGCAGTACTTC. Translation gives CSSSLAGAGNEQYF.

This clone was seen a single time. The chain has TRBV27 and TRBJ1-5, with 8 nucleotides matching TRBD1. Germline V lookup: CDR1 MNHEY, CDR2 SMNVEV (reference sequence). This CDR3 has 15 residues. V was clipped by 4 bases and J by 9 bases; unmatched bases: 11. This CDR3 is CASSSGVRGQGPQHF. The CDR3, as DNA: TGTGCCAGCAGTTCAGGGGTCAGGGGGCAAGGGCCCCAGCATTTT.

The chain recombines TRBV6-7 with TRBJ2-2; weak D call: TRBD1 (6 bases). TRBV6-7 is assigned to the ORF class and has an uncertain function. The CDR3 is made up of 17 amino acids. Trimming shortened V by 5 bases and J by 3 bases, and 19 bases separated the two germline ends. The chain's CDR3 is CASSPNWTDLDTGELFF. CDR3 nucleotide sequence: TGTGCCAGCAGTCCGAACTGGACAGACCTAGACACCGGGGAGCTGTTTTTT.

This clone was counted a few times. The chain has TRBV19 and TRBJ2-3, with no clear D. CDR3 length equals 14 residues. Between the trimmed V and J ends, which lost 4 bases and 2 bases, there was a span of 10 bases. Germline CDR1 reads LNHDA; CDR2 reads SQIVND (reference sequence). CDR3 sequence: CASSNRGTTDTQYF. In DNA form, the CDR3 reads TGTGCCAGTAGTAACCGCGGCACCACAGATACGCAGTATTTT.

The V and J genes are TRBV4-3 and TRBJ1-2; TRBD1 aligns across 9 bases. The V gene's germline CDR1 is LGHNA and CDR2 YSLEER. The CDR3 has 17 residues. V dropped 0 bases and J dropped 1; count of bases not matched to a gene: 6. The CDR3 protein is CASSQDPGTGINYGYTF. Here the CDR3 DNA reads TGCGCCAGCAGCCAAGATCCCGGGACAGGGATTAACTATGGCTACACCTTC.

The rearrangement links TRBV19 to TRBJ2-6, with 8 bases lining up with TRBD2. CDR1 and CDR2 (germline): LNHDA, SQIVND (reference sequence). V shed 3 bases and J 0 bases; nucleotides not matched to a gene: 7. The CDR3 runs 18 residues. CDR3 sequence reads: CASSIFGGGSSGANVLTF. CDR3 in DNA: TGTGCCAGTAGTATCTTCGGGGGGGGAAGCTCTGGGGCCAACGTCCTGACTTTC.

This CDR3 is CASSVRASDYGYTF. CDR3 sequence (DNA): TGTGCCAGCAGTGTTAGAGCCTCCGACTATGGCTACACCTTC. The J gene is TRBJ1-2, the V gene TRBV2; D not resolved. The CDR3 runs to 14 residues. Germline V gives CDR1 SNHLY, CDR2 FYNNEI. V was clipped by 4 bases and J by 3 bases, with 12 bases between them. Full variable domain (rest looked up from reference TRBV2 and TRBJ1-2): EPEVTQTPSHQVTQMGQEVILRCVPISNHLYFYWYRQILGQKVEFLVSFYNNEISEKSEIFDDQFSVERPDGSNFTLKIRSTKLEDSAMYFCASSVRASDYGYTFGSGTRLTVV.

For this clone: This CDR3 is also generated by other DNA sequences in the sample. The V and J genes are TRBV29-1 and TRBJ1-1, with D hard to call. Germline V CDR1 and CDR2: SQVTM, ANQGSEA. The CDR3 covers 11 residues. V lost 3 bases to trimming and J lost 4 bases, with 6 bases between them. The CDR3 protein is CSVEGSTEAFF. The CDR3 bases are TGCAGCGTTGAGGGGAGCACTGAAGCTTTCTTT.